The rows below give T cell receptor beta chains drawn from one sample of a study of early T cells in non-severe SARS-CoV-2 infection. Each CDR3 protein is one row after TCRdb ran MiXCR on the 5' RACE reads. Seen here are tens of thousands of distinct CDR3 sequences, 15% to 18% observed once, and the top ten hold about 12%. Sequenced sample: whole blood. These receptors originate from an adult who was a healthcare worker with PCR-confirmed SARS-CoV-2 infection or an uninfected control (not recorded which). The CDR3 runs from the conserved cysteine through the conserved F or W. D genes are given only for firm matches. Clone size, where shown, is once, few, many, or a class for clones that have expanded.

TGTGCCAGCAGCTTTAGCGGGGGGGCGGACGAGCAGTACTTC CASSFSGGADEQYF TRBJ2-7 TRBV7-6 - TRBD2
TGTGCCAGCAGCTTAGTTACGGGGGCAAGCTCCTACGAGCAGTACTTC CASSLVTGASSYEQYF TRBJ2-7 TRBV7-2 - -
TGTGCCAGCAGTTTCTTAGGGACAGTTAGTACGCAGTATTTT CASSFLGTVSTQYF TRBJ2-3 TRBV28 few TRBD1
TGTGCCAGCAGCTTGGCTCACAGCACAGATACGCAGTATTTT CASSLAHSTDTQYF TRBJ2-3 TRBV7-2 - -
TGCGCCAGCAGCCCTGTGGGACTAGCGAACAATGAGCAGTTCTTC CASSPVGLANNEQFF TRBJ2-1 TRBV4-3 few TRBD2
TGTGCCAGCGGGAAGGGACAGTTGCTGGAGACCCAGTACTTC CASGKGQLLETQYF TRBJ2-5 TRBV7-8 many TRBD1
TGCAGTGCGACCCCAGGGGGTGGTGAGCAGTTCTTC CSATPGGGEQFF TRBJ2-1 TRBV20-1 few TRBD1
TGTGCCAGCAGCCCGGGACCTGACATGGCCAAAAACATTCAGTACTTC CASSPGPDMAKNIQYF TRBJ2-4 TRBV7-8 - -
TGTGCCAGCAGCCAAGAATTGGGGGCGGCAAAACTGTTTTTT CASSQELGAAKLFF TRBJ1-4 TRBV14 - -
TGTGCCAGCTCACCGGGACCCGGATACGAGCAGTACTTC CASSPGPGYEQYF TRBJ2-7 TRBV18 few -
TGCAGTGCTAGAGAAGGTGGCCAGCTCACTAACTATGGCTACACCTTC CSAREGGQLTNYGYTF TRBJ1-2 TRBV20-1 - -
TGTGCCAGCAGCTCGATGCCGGCCCCAGGGGAGACCCAGTACTTC CASSSMPAPGETQYF TRBJ2-5 TRBV7-2 few -
TGTGCCAGCAGCTGGGTAGCGGGGTACAATGAGCAGTTCTTC CASSWVAGYNEQFF TRBJ2-1 TRBV11-3 few TRBD2
TGTGCCAGCAGCTTAACTAACTATGGCTACACCTTC CASSLTNYGYTF TRBJ1-2 TRBV7-2 few -
TGCGCCAGCAGCCCAAGGACTCTTAGGGACACCGGGGAGCTGTTTTTT CASSPRTLRDTGELFF TRBJ2-2 TRBV5-1 - -
TGTGCCAGCAGCAAACAGGGCAACAATGAGCAGTTCTTC CASSKQGNNEQFF TRBJ2-1 TRBV21-1 many -
TGTGCCAGCAGTTCTCAGGGGCATCTCCGGAAGCAGTTCTTC CASSSQGHLRKQFF TRBJ2-1 TRBV12-3/TRBV12-4 - -
TGTGCCAGCAGTTCCTACAGTACAGGCTACGAGCAGTACTTC CASSSYSTGYEQYF TRBJ2-7 TRBV27 many -
TGTGCCAGCAGCTTAAGACTAGCGGGAGAGGTCGAGCAGTACTTC CASSLRLAGEVEQYF TRBJ2-7 TRBV7-8 - TRBD2
TGCAGTGCTAGACCTAGACAGGGGGCGAGGTCCTACAATGAGCAGTTCTTC CSARPRQGARSYNEQFF TRBJ2-1 TRBV20-1 many TRBD1
TGTGCCAGCATCAAAGGGACGGCGAACACTGAAGCTTTCTTT CASIKGTANTEAFF TRBJ1-1 TRBV25-1 - -
TGCAGTGCTCGCCTGACAGGGGGAGATGGCTACACCTTC CSARLTGGDGYTF TRBJ1-2 TRBV20-1 many TRBD1
TGTGCCAGCAGTCCCCGCCCCTGGGACAGGGTATTCGATGAGCAGTTCTTC CASSPRPWDRVFDEQFF TRBJ2-1 TRBV27 few TRBD1
TGTGCCTGGAGACTCTCACAGATCAACTATGGCTACACCTTC CAWRLSQINYGYTF TRBJ1-2 TRBV30 - -
TGTGCCAGCGGAAAGAGGACAGGGTTGGTGTCCGGGGAGCTGTTTTTT CASGKRTGLVSGELFF TRBJ2-2 TRBV6-2/TRBV6-3 few TRBD1
TGTGCCAGCAGCCATCTAACCCGGGGTTTCTACGAGCAGTACTTC CASSHLTRGFYEQYF TRBJ2-7 TRBV14 many -
TGTGCCAGCAGCTTGCGAGGCTCCGAACAAGAGACCCAGTACTTC CASSLRGSEQETQYF TRBJ2-5 TRBV7-9 - -
TGCGCCAGCAGGGCACACTCCTACGAGCAGTACTTC CASRAHSYEQYF TRBJ2-7 TRBV5-1 many -
TGCGCCAGCAGCCCGGAGGAGGGACGGACGAACACTGAAGCTTTCTTT CASSPEEGRTNTEAFF TRBJ1-1 TRBV5-1 - -
TGTGCCAGCAGTCCTCAGGTCGGGTTAGGGACTGAAGCTTTCTTT CASSPQVGLGTEAFF TRBJ1-1 TRBV6-5 many -
TGTGCCAGCAGCTCCTGGGAGCGGGGGAGCACAGATACGCAGTATTTT CASSSWERGSTDTQYF TRBJ2-3 TRBV11-2 - TRBD2
TGCGCCAGCAACCAAGATCAGGGTGGTGAGCAGTTCTTC CASNQDQGGEQFF TRBJ2-1 TRBV4-1 - -
TGTGCCACCAGTACCGCTAGCGGGAGTGATGAGCAGTTCTTC CATSTASGSDEQFF TRBJ2-1 TRBV24-1 - TRBD2
TGTGCCAGCAGCTCCTCCGGGACAGGGTTGTTTCCTGGCTATGGCTACACCTTC CASSSSGTGLFPGYGYTF TRBJ1-2 TRBV7-9 many TRBD1
TGTGCCAGCTCCCCAGGTGCGGACAGGGGATCCGGGGCCAACGTCCTGACTTTC CASSPGADRGSGANVLTF TRBJ2-6 TRBV18 few TRBD1
TGCGCCAGCAGCTTGGAGCGGTTCTCCTACAATGAGCAGTTCTTC CASSLERFSYNEQFF TRBJ2-1 TRBV5-1 - -
TGTGCCAGCATCCACCCCCAAGGACTAGCGAAGGCAGATACGCAGTATTTT CASIHPQGLAKADTQYF TRBJ2-3 TRBV6-5 - TRBD2
TGTGCCAGCAGTTGGACGGGACTAGCTTTGGAGCAGTACTTC CASSWTGLALEQYF TRBJ2-7 TRBV6-2/TRBV6-3 few TRBD2
TGTGCCAGCAGCATGTCCGGGAACACTGAAGCTTTCTTT CASSMSGNTEAFF TRBJ1-1 TRBV9 many -
TGTGCCTGGAGAGAGTGGTCGCAGTATAATTCACCCCTCCACTTT CAWREWSQYNSPLHF TRBJ1-6 TRBV30 many -
TGTGCCAGCAGTCGTCCGGGACTAGCGGGGGGCACAGATACGCAGTATTTT CASSRPGLAGGTDTQYF TRBJ2-3 TRBV7-2 many TRBD2
TGTGCCTGGGGTGGGTCGGGTGTCGGAGCTTTCTTT CAWGGSGVGAFF TRBJ1-1 TRBV30 many -
TGTGCCAGCAGCCCCGTGGGTACTGAAGCTTTCTTT CASSPVGTEAFF TRBJ1-1 TRBV11-1 - -
TGTGCCAGCAGTATCCACAGGGGGCTCGGCACAGATACGCAGTATTTT CASSIHRGLGTDTQYF TRBJ2-3 TRBV12-3/TRBV12-4 - TRBD1
TGTGCCAGCAGCCCCCGGCAGCATAGCAATCAGCCCCAGCATTTT CASSPRQHSNQPQHF TRBJ1-5 TRBV12-3/TRBV12-4 many -
TGTGCCAGCAGTTTCGGGGGGCGCGGTGAGCAGTTCTTC CASSFGGRGEQFF TRBJ2-1 TRBV12-3/TRBV12-4 - -
TGTGCCAGCAGTAGAACGAGCTTTAGCTCTGGGGCCAACGTCCTGACTTTC CASSRTSFSSGANVLTF TRBJ2-6 TRBV27 - -
TGTGCCAGCAGTCCTACCGCCGCGACCTACAATGAGCAGTTCTTC CASSPTAATYNEQFF TRBJ2-1 TRBV28 - -
TGCAGTGCTCAGCGGGGGGGTGCAAACATTCAGTACTTC CSAQRGGANIQYF TRBJ2-4 TRBV20-1 many TRBD2